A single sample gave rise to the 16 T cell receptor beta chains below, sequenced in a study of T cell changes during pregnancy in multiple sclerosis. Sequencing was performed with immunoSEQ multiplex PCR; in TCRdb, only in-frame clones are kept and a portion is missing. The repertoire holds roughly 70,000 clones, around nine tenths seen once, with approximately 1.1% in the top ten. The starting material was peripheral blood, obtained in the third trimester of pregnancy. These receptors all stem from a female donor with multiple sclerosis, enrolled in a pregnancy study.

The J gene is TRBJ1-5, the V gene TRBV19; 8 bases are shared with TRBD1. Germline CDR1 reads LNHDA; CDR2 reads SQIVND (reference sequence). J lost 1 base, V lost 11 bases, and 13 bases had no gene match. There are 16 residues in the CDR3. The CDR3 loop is CASGGQEEGSNQPQHF. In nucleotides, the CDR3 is TGTGCCTCAGGGGGACAGGAGGAAGGAAGCAATCAGCCCCAGCATTTT.

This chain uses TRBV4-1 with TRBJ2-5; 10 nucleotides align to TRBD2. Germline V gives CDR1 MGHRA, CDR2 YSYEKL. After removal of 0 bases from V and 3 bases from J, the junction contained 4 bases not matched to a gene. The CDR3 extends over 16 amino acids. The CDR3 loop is CASSQDPSGRKETQYF. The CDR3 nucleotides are TGCGCCAGCAGCCAAGATCCTAGCGGGAGAAAAGAGACCCAGTACTTC.

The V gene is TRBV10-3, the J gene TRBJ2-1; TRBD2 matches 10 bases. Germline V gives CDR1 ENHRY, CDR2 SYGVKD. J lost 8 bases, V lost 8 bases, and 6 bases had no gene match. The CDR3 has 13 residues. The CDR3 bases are TGTGCCATCCGAAGACTAGCGGGCGATGAGCAGTTCTTC. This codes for CAIRRLAGDEQFF.

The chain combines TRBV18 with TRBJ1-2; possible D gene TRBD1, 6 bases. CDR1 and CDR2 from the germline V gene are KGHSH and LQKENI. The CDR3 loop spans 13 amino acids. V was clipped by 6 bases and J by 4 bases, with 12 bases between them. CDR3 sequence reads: CASSLDRSYGYTF. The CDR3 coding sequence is TGTGCCAGCTCCCTCGACAGGAGCTATGGCTACACCTTC.

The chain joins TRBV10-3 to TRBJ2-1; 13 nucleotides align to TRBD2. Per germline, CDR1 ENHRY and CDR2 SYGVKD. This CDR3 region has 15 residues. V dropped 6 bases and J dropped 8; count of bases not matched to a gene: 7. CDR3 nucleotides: TGTGCCATCAGCCGACTAGCGGGAGGTGTGGATGAGCAGTTCTTC. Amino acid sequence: CAISRLAGGVDEQFF.

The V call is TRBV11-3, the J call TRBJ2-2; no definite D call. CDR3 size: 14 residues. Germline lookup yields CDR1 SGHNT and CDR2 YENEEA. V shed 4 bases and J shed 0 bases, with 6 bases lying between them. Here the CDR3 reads CASSYDTNTGELFF. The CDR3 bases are TGTGCCAGCAGCTACGACACGAACACCGGGGAGCTGTTTTTT.

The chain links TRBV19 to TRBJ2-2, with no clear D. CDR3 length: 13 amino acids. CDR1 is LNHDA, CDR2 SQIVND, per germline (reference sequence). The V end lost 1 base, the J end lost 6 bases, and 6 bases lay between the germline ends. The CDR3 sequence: CASSIGISGELFF. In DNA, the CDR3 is TGTGCCAGTAGTATAGGTATTTCCGGGGAGCTGTTTTTT.

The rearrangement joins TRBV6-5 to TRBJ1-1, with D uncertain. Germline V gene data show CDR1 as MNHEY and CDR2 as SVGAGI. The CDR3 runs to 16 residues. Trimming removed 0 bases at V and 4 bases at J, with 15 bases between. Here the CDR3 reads CASSYSTARGGTEAFF. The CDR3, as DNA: TGTGCCAGCAGTTACTCTACCGCCCGCGGTGGCACTGAAGCTTTCTTT.

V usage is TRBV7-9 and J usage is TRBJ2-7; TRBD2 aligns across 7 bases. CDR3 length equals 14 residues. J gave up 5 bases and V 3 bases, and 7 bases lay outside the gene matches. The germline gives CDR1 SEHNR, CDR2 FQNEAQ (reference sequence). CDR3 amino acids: CASSLSLAGDEQYF. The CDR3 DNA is TGTGCCAGCAGCTTGTCTTTGGCGGGGGACGAGCAGTACTTC.

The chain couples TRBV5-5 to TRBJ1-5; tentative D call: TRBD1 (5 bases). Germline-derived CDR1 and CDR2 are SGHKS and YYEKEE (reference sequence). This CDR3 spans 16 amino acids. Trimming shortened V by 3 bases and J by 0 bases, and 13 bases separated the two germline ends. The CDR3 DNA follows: TGTGCCAGCAGCTCTGCGGGGCCTTATAGCAATCAGCCCCAGCATTTT. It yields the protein CASSSAGPYSNQPQHF.

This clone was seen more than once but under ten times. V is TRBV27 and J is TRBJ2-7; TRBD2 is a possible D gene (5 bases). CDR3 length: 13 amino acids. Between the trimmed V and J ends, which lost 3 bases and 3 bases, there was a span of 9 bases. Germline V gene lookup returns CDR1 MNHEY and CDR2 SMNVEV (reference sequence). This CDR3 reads CASSLQRSYEQYF. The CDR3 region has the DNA TGTGCCAGCAGTTTGCAGCGGAGCTACGAGCAGTACTTC.

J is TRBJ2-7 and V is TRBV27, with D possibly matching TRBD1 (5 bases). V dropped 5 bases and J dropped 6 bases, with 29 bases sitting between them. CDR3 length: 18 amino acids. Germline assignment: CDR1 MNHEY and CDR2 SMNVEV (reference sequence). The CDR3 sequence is CASSPSQWGGSRRSEQYF. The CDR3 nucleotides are TGTGCCAGCAGTCCGTCCCAATGGGGCGGCTCAAGAAGGAGCGAGCAGTACTTC.

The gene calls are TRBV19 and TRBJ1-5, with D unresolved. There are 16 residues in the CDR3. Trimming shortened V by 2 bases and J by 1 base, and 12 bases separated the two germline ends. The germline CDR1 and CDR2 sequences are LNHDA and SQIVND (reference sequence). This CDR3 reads CASSIINSLSNQPQHF. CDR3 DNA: TGTGCCAGTAGTATAATCAACAGCCTGAGCAATCAGCCCCAGCATTTT.

The CDR3 nucleotides are TGTGCCAGCAGCCCAGGGGGCCGGGATAGCAATCAGCCCCAGCATTTT. It specifies CASSPGGRDSNQPQHF. The chain is built from TRBV28 and TRBJ1-5; 8 nucleotides match TRBD1. The CDR3 extends over 16 amino acids. The germline V gene encodes CDR1 MDHEN and CDR2 SYDVKM. V lost 6 bases to trimming and J lost 0 bases; unmatched junction nucleotides: 7. Looking up the rest from reference TRBV28 and TRBJ1-5 gives the full variable domain: DVKVTQSSRYLVKRTGEKVFLECVQDMDHENMFWYRQDPGLGLRLIYFSYDVKMKEKGDIPEGYSVSREKKERFSLILESASTNQTSMYLCASSPGGRDSNQPQHFGDGTRLSIL.

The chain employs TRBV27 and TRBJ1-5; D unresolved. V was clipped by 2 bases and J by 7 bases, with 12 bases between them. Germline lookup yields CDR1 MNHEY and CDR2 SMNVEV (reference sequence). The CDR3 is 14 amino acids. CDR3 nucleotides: TGTGCCAGCAGTTTAAGTCTGGGCAGCCAGCCCCAGCATTTT. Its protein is CASSLSLGSQPQHF.

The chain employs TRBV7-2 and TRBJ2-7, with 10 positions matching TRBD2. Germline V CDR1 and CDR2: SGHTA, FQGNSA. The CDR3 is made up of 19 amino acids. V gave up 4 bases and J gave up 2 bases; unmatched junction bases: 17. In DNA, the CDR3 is TGTGCCAGCAGCTCGAGGTCCTCGGGACTAGCGTTTTTAACCTACGAGCAGTACTTC. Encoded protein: CASSSRSSGLAFLTYEQYF.